A selection of T cell receptor beta chains follows, all from one sample in a study of cytomegalovirus exposure and HLA in healthy donors. Profiling relied on immunoSEQ multiplex PCR, and the TCRdb table lists in-frame clones only, not all of them. The repertoire holds under 200,000 clones, around 85% seen once, with 4.3% in the top ten. Source material: PBMCs. The origin of the receptors is a middle-aged man in good health and CMV-seronegative. CDR3s include the opening cysteine and the closing phenylalanine or tryptophan. D genes are given only for firm matches. Rows may omit the clone size; those that give it use once, few, many or a size class.

>NA|TRBD1|TRBJ1-1|TRBV7-9
CASMESGQGATEAFF
TGTGCCAGCATGGAATCTGGACAGGGGGCAACTGAAGCTTTCTTT
>NA|NA|TRBJ2-1|TRBV29-1
CSVRLATYSYNEQFF
TGCAGCGTTCGACTCGCTACTTACTCCTACAATGAGCAGTTCTTC
>once|NA|TRBJ2-7|TRBV5-1
CASSPTSGDYEQYF
TGCGCCAGCAGCCCAACCTCAGGGGACTACGAGCAGTACTTC
>few|TRBD1|TRBJ1-1|TRBV5-4
CASSLQGGHTEAFF
TGTGCCAGCAGCCTCCAGGGGGGCCACACTGAAGCTTTCTTT
>NA|TRBD2|TRBJ2-2|TRBV4-2
CASSQEGLTTGELFF
TGTGCCAGCAGCCAAGAGGGACTAACCACCGGGGAGCTGTTTTTT
>NA|NA|TRBJ1-1|TRBV6-1
CASRRGGGNTEASF
TGTGCCAGCAGACGTGGGGGGGGGAACACTGAAGCTTCCTTT
>NA|TRBD2|TRBJ2-7|TRBV27
CASSLGPGRPTHEQYF
TGTGCCAGCAGTTTGGGGCCCGGGAGGCCGACTCACGAGCAGTACTTC
>NA|TRBD2|TRBJ2-7|TRBV12-5
CASGLVLSGGFYEQYF
TGTGCTAGTGGTTTGGTATTAAGCGGGGGGTTCTACGAGCAGTACTTC
>NA|NA|TRBJ2-1|TRBV5-4
CASSPDGGPYNEQFF
TGTGCCAGCAGCCCAGACGGAGGACCTTACAATGAGCAGTTCTTC
>NA|NA|TRBJ2-5|TRBV7-9
CASSLPGQGSQETQYF
TGTGCCAGCAGCTTACCAGGGCAGGGGAGTCAAGAGACCCAGTACTTC
>NA|NA|TRBJ1-1|TRBV6-5
CASSTSGGVTEAFF
TGTGCCAGCAGCACCTCAGGAGGGGTAACTGAAGCTTTCTTT
>NA|TRBD1|TRBJ2-7|TRBV28
CASSLWSGTVEQYF
TGTGCCAGCAGTTTATGGTCCGGGACAGTCGAGCAGTACTTC
>NA|NA|TRBJ2-1|TRBV7-2
CASSLKGSLFYNEQFF
TGTGCCAGCAGCTTAAAGGGGTCCCTCTTTTACAATGAGCAGTTCTTC
>few|NA|TRBJ1-1|TRBV29-1
CSGSGDGGTEAFF
TGCAGCGGCTCAGGGGACGGTGGCACTGAAGCTTTCTTT
>NA|TRBD1|TRBJ2-7|TRBV6-1
CASRPRQGAYEQYF
TGTGCCAGCAGGCCTAGACAGGGTGCCTACGAGCAGTACTTC
>NA|NA|TRBJ1-1|TRBV5-1
CASSSGTTLEAFF
TGCGCCAGCAGCTCCGGGACAACCCTTGAAGCTTTCTTT
>NA|TRBD2|TRBJ2-7|TRBV9
CASSASGVGYEQYF
TGTGCCAGCAGCGCAAGCGGGGTGGGGTACGAGCAGTACTTC
>NA|NA|TRBJ2-7|TRBV7-9
CSSRPGNYEQYF
TGTTCCAGCAGGCCAGGGAACTACGAGCAGTACTTC
>few|NA|TRBJ1-6|TRBV5-6
CASSLAGQGPPLHF
TGTGCCAGCAGCTTGGCCGGGCAGGGTCCACCCCTCCACTTT
>NA|NA|TRBJ1-4|TRBV25-1
CASSDIQGSWTNEKLFF
TGTGCCAGCAGTGATATCCAGGGGTCTTGGACTAATGAAAAACTGTTTTTT
>once|NA|TRBJ1-2|TRBV6-4
CASSDSSGLWGGYTF
TGTGCCAGCAGTGACTCGTCAGGGCTTTGGGGTGGCTACACCTTC
>NA|NA|TRBJ2-3|TRBV6-4
CASSEGGASTDTQYF
TGTGCCAGCAGTGAAGGGGGGGCCAGCACAGATACGCAGTATTTT
>once|NA|TRBJ2-5|TRBV7-2
CASSLVTAGTQYF
TGTGCCAGCAGCTTAGTAACAGCGGGGACCCAGTACTTC
>once|TRBD1|TRBJ2-7|TRBV29-1
CSVGDSHSYEQYF
TGCAGCGTGGGGGACAGCCACTCCTACGAGCAGTACTTC
>NA|TRBD1|TRBJ1-2|TRBV7-2
CASSLVAGGRTTGYTF
TGTGCCAGCAGCTTAGTGGCAGGGGGGCGAACGACTGGCTACACCTTC
>few|NA|TRBJ2-7|TRBV19
CASSISLSYEQYF
TGTGCCAGTAGTATTTCACTTTCCTACGAGCAGTACTTC
>few|TRBD1|TRBJ1-1|TRBV4-3
CASSQDRGQAGRSFF
TGCGCCAGCAGCCAAGACCGCGGACAGGCTGGAAGGTCTTTCTTT
>NA|TRBD1|TRBJ2-2|TRBV4-1
CASSQGQGTGELFF
TGCGCCAGCAGCCAGGGACAGGGCACCGGGGAGCTGTTTTTT
>once|NA|TRBJ1-6|TRBV18
CASSPKAGEISPLHF
TGTGCCAGCTCACCAAAGGCAGGGGAAATTTCACCCCTCCACTTT
>NA|NA|TRBJ2-7|TRBV6-6
CASRSGQYEQYF
TGTGCCAGCAGATCCGGACAGTACGAGCAGTACTTC
>NA|NA|TRBJ2-7|TRBV15
CATSRDWTYEQYF
TGTGCCACCAGCAGAGATTGGACATACGAGCAGTACTTC
>NA|NA|TRBJ1-5|TRBV12-1
CASSFECLTGNQPQHF
TGTGCCAGCAGCTTTGAATGCTTAACGGGCAATCAGCCCCAGCATTTT
>NA|NA|TRBJ2-7|TRBV4-1
CASSQDPGHTEQYF
TGCGCCAGCAGCCAAGATCCCGGACACACCGAGCAGTACTTC
>NA|NA|TRBJ1-1|TRBV12-2
CASRSLTGQGMNTEAFF
TGTGCAAGTCGCTCCCTAACGGGACAGGGGATGAACACTGAAGCTTTCTTT
>NA|TRBD1|TRBJ1-5|TRBV6-1
CASRGGQGAGQPQHF
TGTGCCAGCAGGGGGGGACAGGGGGCTGGGCAGCCCCAGCATTTT
>NA|NA|TRBJ2-7|TRBV5-6
CASSAPGHCEQYF
TGTGCCAGCAGCGCCCCGGGACACTGCGAGCAGTACTTC
>NA|TRBD1|TRBJ2-7|TRBV12-5
CASELDRGPYEQYF
TGTGCTAGTGAACTCGACAGGGGGCCCTACGAGCAGTACTTC
>NA|NA|TRBJ1-1|TRBV5-1
CASSRGEGEAFF
TGCGCCAGCAGCAGGGGGGAGGGAGAAGCTTTCTTT
>NA|NA|TRBJ2-1|TRBV5-1
CASSYQSSSYNEQFF
TGCGCCAGCAGCTACCAGTCAAGCTCCTACAATGAGCAGTTCTTC
>NA|TRBD1|TRBJ1-1|TRBV7-9
CASSRGQANTEAFF
TGTGCCAGCAGCAGGGGACAGGCGAACACTGAAGCTTTCTTT
>once|NA|TRBJ2-6|TRBV10-3
CAIRSLGGANVLTF
TGTGCCATCAGGAGTCTCGGTGGGGCCAACGTCCTGACTTTC
>NA|NA|TRBJ2-1|TRBV20-1
CSALLWNEQFF
TGCAGTGCTTTACTCTGGAATGAGCAGTTCTTC
>NA|NA|TRBJ2-1|TRBV9
CASRAPGDNEQFF
TGTGCCAGCAGGGCACCGGGAGACAATGAGCAGTTCTTC
>once|NA|TRBJ2-5|TRBV5-6
CASSLRLGDFETQYF
TGTGCCAGCAGCTTACGACTAGGAGATTTCGAGACCCAGTACTTC